This TCR beta chain was identified during a study of OX40 agonist ivuxolimab in advanced cancers. Overall study context: Patients took ivuxolimab, an agonistic anti-OX40 (CD134) antibody.

V dropped 7 bases and J dropped 0 bases, with 14 bases sitting between them. Germline V gene sequence: CDR1 SGHNT, CDR2 YYREEE (reference sequence). CDR3 length equals 15 residues. TCRdb keeps only in-frame clones here, not all; method: immunoSEQ multiplex PCR. The sample includes 55,000 or so clones, roughly nine tenths seen only once; the top ten take approximately 7%. This receptor was obtained from an adult with an advanced solid tumor such as melanoma, head and neck, liver or kidney cancer. The material sequenced was CD4+ or CD8+ T cells sorted from blood, taken in a trial of the OX40 agonist ivuxolimab. The chain couples TRBV5-4 to TRBJ1-3; D is uncertain. This CDR3 reads CASDHPRNSGNTIYF. In DNA form, the CDR3 reads TGTGCCAGCGACCACCCTCGGAACTCTGGAAACACCATATATTTT.